Listed below are T cell receptor beta chains from one sample, sequenced in a study of neurological immune-mediated disorders. TCRdb re-called the 5' RACE reads through MiXCR, storing one row per CDR3 protein. The table records some 46,000 distinct CDR3 sequences, 4% to 5.5% of them present only once. What was sequenced was PBMCs. These receptors all stem from a woman aged 55-70 years with multiple sclerosis. Each CDR3 is given with its conserved first and last residue. Fields, in order: J gene, D gene, V gene, clone size, CDR3 protein, CDR3 DNA. D genes are given only for firm matches. Not all rows give a size; the values are once, few, many and, for expanded clones, a class.

j_gene: TRBJ2-1; d_gene: NA; v_gene: TRBV5-1; abundance: many; CDR3aa: CASSLSRTVYNEQFF; CDR3nt: TGCGCCAGCAGCTTATCTAGGACAGTCTACAATGAGCAGTTCTTC
j_gene: TRBJ1-1; d_gene: NA; v_gene: TRBV3-1; abundance: NA; CDR3aa: CASSQDTVNTEAFF; CDR3nt: TGTGCCAGCAGCCAAGATACGGTGAACACTGAAGCTTTCTTT
j_gene: TRBJ2-3; d_gene: NA; v_gene: TRBV5-5; abundance: many; CDR3aa: CASSTGTDTQYF; CDR3nt: TGTGCCAGCAGCACAGGGACAGATACGCAGTATTTT
j_gene: TRBJ2-3; d_gene: TRBD2; v_gene: TRBV20-1; abundance: many; CDR3aa: CSANKGLAGDDTQYF; CDR3nt: TGCAGTGCTAACAAGGGACTAGCGGGGGACGATACGCAGTATTTT
j_gene: TRBJ1-5; d_gene: NA; v_gene: TRBV25-1; abundance: many; CDR3aa: CASSGEGRQPQHF; CDR3nt: TGTGCCAGCAGTGGCGAGGGGCGGCAGCCCCAGCATTTT
j_gene: TRBJ2-1; d_gene: TRBD1; v_gene: TRBV24-1; abundance: many; CDR3aa: CATSDPSRDRGRTYNEQFF; CDR3nt: TGTGCCACCAGTGATCCGTCCCGGGACAGGGGACGGACCTACAATGAGCAGTTCTTC
j_gene: TRBJ2-1; d_gene: NA; v_gene: TRBV5-1; abundance: NA; CDR3aa: CASSLVSYNEQFF; CDR3nt: TGCGCCAGCAGCTTGGTGTCCTACAATGAGCAGTTCTTC
j_gene: TRBJ1-1; d_gene: NA; v_gene: TRBV18; abundance: few; CDR3aa: CASSFSGGRNTEAFF; CDR3nt: TGTGCCAGCTCATTCTCTGGGGGGCGAAACACTGAAGCTTTCTTT
j_gene: TRBJ1-2; d_gene: NA; v_gene: TRBV5-1; abundance: many; CDR3aa: CASSTSGEGSSGYTF; CDR3nt: TGCGCCAGCAGCACGAGTGGGGAGGGCAGCTCTGGCTACACCTTC
j_gene: TRBJ1-1; d_gene: NA; v_gene: TRBV5-1; abundance: many; CDR3aa: CASSLNTGNTEAFF; CDR3nt: TGCGCCAGCAGCTTGAACACCGGAAACACTGAAGCTTTCTTT
j_gene: TRBJ1-1; d_gene: TRBD1; v_gene: TRBV9; abundance: many; CDR3aa: CASSGTGDTEAFF; CDR3nt: TGTGCCAGCAGCGGCACAGGGGACACTGAAGCTTTCTTT
j_gene: TRBJ2-3; d_gene: NA; v_gene: TRBV20-1; abundance: many; CDR3aa: CSARDNRDTDTQYF; CDR3nt: TGCAGTGCTAGAGATAATCGAGACACAGATACGCAGTATTTT
j_gene: TRBJ2-1; d_gene: TRBD2; v_gene: TRBV9; abundance: many; CDR3aa: CASSVSGLASNEQFF; CDR3nt: TGTGCCAGCAGCGTATCGGGACTAGCGTCCAATGAGCAGTTCTTC
j_gene: TRBJ2-3; d_gene: TRBD2; v_gene: TRBV29-1; abundance: many; CDR3aa: CSVELAGAPPDTQYF; CDR3nt: TGCAGCGTTGAGTTAGCGGGAGCCCCCCCAGATACGCAGTATTTT
j_gene: TRBJ2-7; d_gene: TRBD1; v_gene: TRBV4-3; abundance: many; CDR3aa: CASSQGTAPDTYEQYF; CDR3nt: TGCGCCAGCAGCCAGGGGACAGCCCCCGACACCTACGAGCAGTACTTC
j_gene: TRBJ2-1; d_gene: TRBD1; v_gene: TRBV24-1; abundance: NA; CDR3aa: CATSDPTGRYNEQFF; CDR3nt: TGTGCCACCAGTGATCCGACAGGGAGATACAATGAGCAGTTCTTC